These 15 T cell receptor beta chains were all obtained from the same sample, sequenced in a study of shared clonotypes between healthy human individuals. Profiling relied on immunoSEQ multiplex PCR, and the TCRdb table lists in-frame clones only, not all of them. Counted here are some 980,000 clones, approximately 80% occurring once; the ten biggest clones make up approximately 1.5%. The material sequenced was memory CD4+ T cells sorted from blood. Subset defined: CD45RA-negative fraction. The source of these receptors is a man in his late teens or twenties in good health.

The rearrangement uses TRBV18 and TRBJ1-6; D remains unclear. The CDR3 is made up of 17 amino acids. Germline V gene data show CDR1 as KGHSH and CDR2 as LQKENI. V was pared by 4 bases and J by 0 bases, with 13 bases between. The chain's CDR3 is CASSQVAVSSYNSPLHF. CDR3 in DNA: TGTGCCAGCTCACAGGTAGCGGTGAGCTCCTATAATTCACCCCTCCACTTT. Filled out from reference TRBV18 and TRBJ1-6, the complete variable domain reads NAGVMQNPRHLVRRRGQEARLRCSPMKGHSHVYWYRQLPEEGLKFMVYLQKENIIDESGMPKERFSAEFPKEGPSILRIQQVVRGDSAAYFCASSQVAVSSYNSPLHFGNGTRLTVT.

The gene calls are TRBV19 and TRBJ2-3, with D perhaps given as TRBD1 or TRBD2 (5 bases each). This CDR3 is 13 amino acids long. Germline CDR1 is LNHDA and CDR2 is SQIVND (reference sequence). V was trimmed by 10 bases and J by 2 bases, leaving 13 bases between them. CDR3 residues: CATTGPNTDTQYF. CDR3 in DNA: TGTGCCACCACGGGACCAAACACAGATACGCAGTATTTT. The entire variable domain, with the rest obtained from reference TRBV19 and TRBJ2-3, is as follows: DGGITQSPKYLFRKEGQNVTLSCEQNLNHDAMYWYRQDPGQGLRLIYYSQIVNDFQKGDIAEGYSVSREKKESFPLTVTSAQKNPTAFYLCATTGPNTDTQYFGPGTRLTVL.

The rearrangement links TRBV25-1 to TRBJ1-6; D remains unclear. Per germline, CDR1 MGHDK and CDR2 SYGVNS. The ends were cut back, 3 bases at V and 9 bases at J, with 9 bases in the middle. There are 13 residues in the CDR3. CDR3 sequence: CASSDQGSSPLHF. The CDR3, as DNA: TGTGCCAGCAGTGATCAAGGGAGTTCACCCCTCCACTTT. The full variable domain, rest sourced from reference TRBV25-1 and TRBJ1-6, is EADIYQTPRYLVIGTGKKITLECSQTMGHDKMYWYQQDPGMELHLIHYSYGVNSTEKGDLSSESTVSRIRTEHFPLTLESARPSHTSQYLCASSDQGSSPLHFGNGTRLTVT.

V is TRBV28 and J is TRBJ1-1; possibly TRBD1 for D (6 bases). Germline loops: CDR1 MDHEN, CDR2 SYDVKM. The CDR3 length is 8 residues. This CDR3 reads CSTGLAFF. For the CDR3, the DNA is TGTTCTACAGGGTTGGCTTTCTTT.

CDR3 sequence: CASSQFGHNSYEQYF. CDR3 sequence (DNA): TGTGCCAGTAGTCAATTCGGACACAACTCCTACGAGCAGTACTTC. The rearrangement joins TRBV19 to TRBJ2-7, with TRBD1 as a possible D gene (5 bases). The length of the CDR3 is 15 residues. Trimming removed 5 bases at V and 0 bases at J, with 14 bases between. CDR1 is LNHDA and CDR2 is SQIVND in the germline V gene (reference sequence).

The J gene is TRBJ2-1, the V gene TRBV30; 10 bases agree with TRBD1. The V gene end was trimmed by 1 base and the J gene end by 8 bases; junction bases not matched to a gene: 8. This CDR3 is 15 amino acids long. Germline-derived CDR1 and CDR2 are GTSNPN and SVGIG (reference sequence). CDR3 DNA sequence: TGTGCCTGGAGTGGGGGGCGGGACAGGGGACATGAGCAGTTCTTC. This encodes CAWSGGRDRGHEQFF.

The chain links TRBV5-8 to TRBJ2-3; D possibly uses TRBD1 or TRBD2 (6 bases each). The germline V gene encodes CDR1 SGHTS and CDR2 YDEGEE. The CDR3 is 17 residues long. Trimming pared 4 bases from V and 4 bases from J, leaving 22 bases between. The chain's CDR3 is CASSGGGGRTRADTQYF. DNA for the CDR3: TGTGCCAGCAGCGGTGGTGGGGGGCGAACCAGGGCAGATACGCAGTATTTT.

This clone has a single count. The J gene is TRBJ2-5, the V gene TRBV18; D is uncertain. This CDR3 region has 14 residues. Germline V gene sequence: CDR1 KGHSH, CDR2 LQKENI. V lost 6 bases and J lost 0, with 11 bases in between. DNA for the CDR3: TGTGCCAGCTCCCAGGCGACCCACCAAGAGACCCAGTACTTC. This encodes CASSQATHQETQYF.

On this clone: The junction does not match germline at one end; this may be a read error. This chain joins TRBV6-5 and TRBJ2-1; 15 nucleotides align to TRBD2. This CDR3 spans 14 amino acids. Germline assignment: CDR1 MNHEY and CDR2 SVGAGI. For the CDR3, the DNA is TGTGCCAGCAGTTACCACCGGACTAGCGGGGGGGAACTCTTC. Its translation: CASSYHRTSGGELF.

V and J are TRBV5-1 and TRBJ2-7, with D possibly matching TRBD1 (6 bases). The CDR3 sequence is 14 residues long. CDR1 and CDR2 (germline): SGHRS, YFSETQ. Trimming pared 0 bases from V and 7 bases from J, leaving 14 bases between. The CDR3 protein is CASSLDDRLREQYF. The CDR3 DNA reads TGCGCCAGCAGCTTGGATGACAGGCTGAGGGAGCAGTACTTC.

The CDR3 bases are TGTGCCAGCAGCTTAGTGGGGGACAGTGAAGCTTTCTTT. As protein: CASSLVGDSEAFF. The genes are TRBV7-2 and TRBJ1-1; TRBD1 matches 7 bases. Germline trimming cut 1 base from V and 7 bases from J; bases unmatched to any gene: 3. Per germline, CDR1 SGHTA and CDR2 FQGNSA. The CDR3 sequence is 13 residues long.

In nucleotides, the CDR3 is TGTGCCAGCAGCTTGGGACAGGGGATGCATTCACCCCTCCACTTT. It yields the protein CASSLGQGMHSPLHF. The chain employs TRBV5-6 and TRBJ1-6; 8 nucleotides line up with TRBD1. V gave up 0 bases and J gave up 8 bases; unmatched junction bases: 4. The CDR3 sequence is 15 residues long. CDR1 and CDR2 (germline): SGHDT, YYEEEE.

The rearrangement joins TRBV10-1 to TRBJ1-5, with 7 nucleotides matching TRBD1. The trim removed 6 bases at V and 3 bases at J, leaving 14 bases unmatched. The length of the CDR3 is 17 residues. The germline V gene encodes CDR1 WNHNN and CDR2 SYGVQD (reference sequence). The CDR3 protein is CASSLPPRTGANQPQHF. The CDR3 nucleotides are TGCGCCAGCAGCCTCCCCCCGCGAACAGGGGCCAATCAGCCCCAGCATTTT.

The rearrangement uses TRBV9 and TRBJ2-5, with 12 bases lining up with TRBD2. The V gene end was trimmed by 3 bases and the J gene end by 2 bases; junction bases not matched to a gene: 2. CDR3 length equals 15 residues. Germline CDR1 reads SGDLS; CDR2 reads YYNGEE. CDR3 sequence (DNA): TGTGCCAGCAGCGCCCTAGCGGGGGGGCAAGAGACCCAGTACTTC. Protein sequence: CASSALAGGQETQYF. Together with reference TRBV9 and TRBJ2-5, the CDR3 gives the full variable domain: DSGVTQTPKHLITATGQRVTLRCSPRSGDLSVYWYQQSLDQGLQFLIQYYNGEERAKGNILERFSAQQFPDLHSELNLSSLELGDSALYFCASSALAGGQETQYFGPGTRLLVL.

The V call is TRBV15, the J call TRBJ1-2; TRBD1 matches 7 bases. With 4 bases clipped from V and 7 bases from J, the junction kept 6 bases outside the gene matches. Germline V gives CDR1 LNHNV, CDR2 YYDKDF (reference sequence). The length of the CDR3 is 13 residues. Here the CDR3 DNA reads TGTGCCACCAGCATGCGGCAGGGGGGTGGCTACACCTTC. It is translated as CATSMRQGGGYTF.